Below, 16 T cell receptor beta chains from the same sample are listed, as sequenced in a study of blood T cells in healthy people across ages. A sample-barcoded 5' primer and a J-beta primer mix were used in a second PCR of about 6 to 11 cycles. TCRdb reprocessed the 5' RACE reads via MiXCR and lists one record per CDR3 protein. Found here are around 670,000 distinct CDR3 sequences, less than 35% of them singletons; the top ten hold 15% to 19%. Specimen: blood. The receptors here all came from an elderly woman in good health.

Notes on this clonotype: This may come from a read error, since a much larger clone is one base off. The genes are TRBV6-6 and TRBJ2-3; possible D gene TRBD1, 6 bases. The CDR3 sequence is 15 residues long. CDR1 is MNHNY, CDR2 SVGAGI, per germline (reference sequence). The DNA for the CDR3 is TGTGCCAGCAGCGCTACAGGGCCCATCACAGGTACGCAGTATTTT. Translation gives CASSATGPITGTQYF.

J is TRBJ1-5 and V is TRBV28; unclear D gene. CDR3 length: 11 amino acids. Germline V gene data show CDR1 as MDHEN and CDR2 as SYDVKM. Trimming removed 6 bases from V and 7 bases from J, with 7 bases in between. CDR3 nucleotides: TGTGCCAGCAGCCGGGAGCAGCCCCAGCATTTT. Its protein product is CASSREQPQHF.

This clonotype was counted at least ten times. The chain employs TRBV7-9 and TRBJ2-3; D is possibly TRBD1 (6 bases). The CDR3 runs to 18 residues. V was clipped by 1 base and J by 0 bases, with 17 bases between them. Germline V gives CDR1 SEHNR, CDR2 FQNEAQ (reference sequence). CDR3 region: CASSLGYRVSTSTDTQYF. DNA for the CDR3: TGTGCCAGCAGCTTAGGGTACAGGGTGTCGACTAGCACAGATACGCAGTATTTT.

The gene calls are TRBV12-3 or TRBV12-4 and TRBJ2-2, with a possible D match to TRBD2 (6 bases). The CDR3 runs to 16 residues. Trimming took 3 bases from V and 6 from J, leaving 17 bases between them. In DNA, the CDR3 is TGTGCCAGCAGTTTTTCATGGGGGAGGTTAGCCGGGGAGCTGTTTTTT. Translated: CASSFSWGRLAGELFF.

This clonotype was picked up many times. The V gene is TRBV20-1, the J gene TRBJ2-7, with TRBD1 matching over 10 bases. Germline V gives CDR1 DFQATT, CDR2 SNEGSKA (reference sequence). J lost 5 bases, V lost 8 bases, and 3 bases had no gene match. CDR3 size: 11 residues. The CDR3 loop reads CSPGQGDEQYF. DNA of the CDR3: TGCAGTCCTGGACAGGGGGACGAGCAGTACTTC.

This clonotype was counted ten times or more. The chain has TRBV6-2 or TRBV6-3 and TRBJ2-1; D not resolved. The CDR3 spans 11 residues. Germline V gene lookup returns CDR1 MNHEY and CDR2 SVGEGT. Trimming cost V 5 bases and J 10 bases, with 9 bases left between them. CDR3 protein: CASSKSREQFF. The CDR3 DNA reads TGTGCCAGCAGTAAGAGTCGGGAGCAGTTCTTC.

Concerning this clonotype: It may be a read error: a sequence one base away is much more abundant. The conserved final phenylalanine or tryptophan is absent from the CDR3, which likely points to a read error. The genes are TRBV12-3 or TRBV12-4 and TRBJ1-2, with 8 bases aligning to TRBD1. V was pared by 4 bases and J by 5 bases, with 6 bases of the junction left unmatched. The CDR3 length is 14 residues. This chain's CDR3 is CASSSLQGAYGYTL. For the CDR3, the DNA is TGTGCCAGCAGTTCTCTTCAGGGGGCTTATGGCTACACCCTC.

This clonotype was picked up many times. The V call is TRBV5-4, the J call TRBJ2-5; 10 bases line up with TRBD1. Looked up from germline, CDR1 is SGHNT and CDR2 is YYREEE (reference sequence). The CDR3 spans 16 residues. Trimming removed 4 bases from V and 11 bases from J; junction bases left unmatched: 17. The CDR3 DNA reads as TGTGCCAGCAGCCCTAAACCCGGGACAGGGGCTCTTGAGCAGTACTTC. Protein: CASSPKPGTGALEQYF.

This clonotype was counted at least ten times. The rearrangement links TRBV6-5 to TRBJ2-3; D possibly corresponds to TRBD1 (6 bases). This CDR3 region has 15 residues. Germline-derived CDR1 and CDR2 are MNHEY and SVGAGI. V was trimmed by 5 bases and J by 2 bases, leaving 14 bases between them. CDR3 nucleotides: TGTGCCAGCAGTACACCGGGACAAGTCACAGATACGCAGTATTTT. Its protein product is CASSTPGQVTDTQYF.

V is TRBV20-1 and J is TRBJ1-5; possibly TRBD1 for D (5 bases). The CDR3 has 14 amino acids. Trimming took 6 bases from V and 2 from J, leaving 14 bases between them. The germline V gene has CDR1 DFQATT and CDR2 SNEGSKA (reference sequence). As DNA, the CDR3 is TGCAGTGCCGTTGTGGGGGACGGCAATCAGCCCCAGCATTTT. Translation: CSAVVGDGNQPQHF.

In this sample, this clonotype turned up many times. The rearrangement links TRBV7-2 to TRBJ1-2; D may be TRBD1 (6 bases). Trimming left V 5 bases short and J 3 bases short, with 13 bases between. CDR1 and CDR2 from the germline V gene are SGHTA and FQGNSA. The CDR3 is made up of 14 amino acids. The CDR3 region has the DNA TGTGCCAGCAGCCGGTCGGACAGTTACTATGGCTACACCTTC. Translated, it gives CASSRSDSYYGYTF.

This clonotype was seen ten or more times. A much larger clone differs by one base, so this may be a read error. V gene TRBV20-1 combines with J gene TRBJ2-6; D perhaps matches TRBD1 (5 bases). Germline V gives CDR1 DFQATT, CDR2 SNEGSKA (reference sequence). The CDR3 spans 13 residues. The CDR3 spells CSATRSGANVRTF. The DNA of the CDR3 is TGCAGTGCTACCCGGTCTGGGGCCAACGTCCGGACTTTC.

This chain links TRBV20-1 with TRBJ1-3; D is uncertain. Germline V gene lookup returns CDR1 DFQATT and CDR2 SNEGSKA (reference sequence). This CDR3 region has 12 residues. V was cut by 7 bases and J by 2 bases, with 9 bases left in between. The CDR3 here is CSVAVPGNTIYF. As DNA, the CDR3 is TGCAGTGTGGCGGTACCTGGAAACACCATATATTTT.

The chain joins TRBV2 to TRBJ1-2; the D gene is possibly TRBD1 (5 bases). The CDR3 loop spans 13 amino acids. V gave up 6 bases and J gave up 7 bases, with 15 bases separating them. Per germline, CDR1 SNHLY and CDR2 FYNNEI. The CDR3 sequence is CASSFSPRGGYTF. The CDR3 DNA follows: TGTGCCAGCAGCTTTTCACCGAGGGGTGGCTACACCTTC.

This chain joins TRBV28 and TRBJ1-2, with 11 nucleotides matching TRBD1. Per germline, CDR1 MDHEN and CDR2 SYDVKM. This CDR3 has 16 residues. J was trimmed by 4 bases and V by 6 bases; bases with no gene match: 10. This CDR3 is CASRLDRGRLGYGYTF. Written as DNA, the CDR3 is TGTGCCAGCAGGTTGGACAGGGGGCGACTGGGCTATGGCTACACCTTC.

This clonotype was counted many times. The CDR3 spells CASSQDPGSVDGYTF. Written as DNA, the CDR3 is TGTGCCAGCAGCCAAGATCCGGGCAGCGTTGATGGCTACACCTTC. The rearrangement links TRBV4-2 to TRBJ1-2, with unresolved D. Trimming removed 0 bases from V and 6 bases from J, with 14 bases in between. The CDR3 loop spans 15 amino acids. Germline lookup yields CDR1 LGHNA and CDR2 YNFKEQ.